One and the same sample provided the 4 T cell receptor beta chains below, sequenced in a study of blood T cell repertoires in COVID-19. Clones were read by immunoSEQ multiplex PCR, and TCRdb kept only the in-frame ones, dropping some. The sample consists of 120,000 to 150,000 clones, roughly 85% of them appearing once. Input material: peripheral blood. The origin of the receptors is a man in his fifties with acute or convalescent COVID-19.

V is TRBV28 and J is TRBJ1-2, with a tentative D call TRBD1 (6 bases). CDR1 is MDHEN and CDR2 is SYDVKM in the germline V gene. The CDR3 spans 17 residues. The V end was cut by 5 bases, the J end by 0 bases, with 19 bases between. This chain's CDR3 is CASSHPGAGEANYGYTF. CDR3 DNA: TGTGCCAGCAGTCACCCGGGGGCGGGAGAGGCTAACTATGGCTACACCTTC.

This chain uses TRBV7-8 with TRBJ2-5, with D uncertain. The ends were cut back, 5 bases at V and 4 bases at J, with 5 bases in the middle. Germline CDR1 is SGHVS and CDR2 is FQNEAQ. This CDR3 has 11 amino acids. The CDR3 here is CASSPGETQYF. The CDR3 DNA reads TGTGCCAGCAGCCCCGGAGAGACCCAGTACTTC. The full variable domain, rest sourced from reference TRBV7-8 and TRBJ2-5, is GAGVSQSPRYKVAKRGQDVALRCDPISGHVSLFWYQQALGQGPEFLTYFQNEAQLDKSGLPSDRFFAERPEGSVSTLKIQRTQQEDSAVYLCASSPGETQYFGPGTRLLVL.

V usage is TRBV7-2 and J usage is TRBJ1-5; D not certain. The CDR3 extends over 16 amino acids. The germline V gene has CDR1 SGHTA and CDR2 FQGNSA. Trimming removed 1 base from V and 0 bases from J, with 10 bases in between. The CDR3 bases are TGTGCCAGCAGCTTAGACTTCGGCGGTAGCAATCAGCCCCAGCATTTT. Its protein product is CASSLDFGGSNQPQHF.

CDR3 protein: CASSLGGRLGEKLFF. In DNA, the CDR3 is TGCGCCAGCAGCTTGGGGGGCAGGTTAGGCGAAAAACTGTTTTTT. V usage is TRBV5-1 and J usage is TRBJ1-4; D is perhaps TRBD1 (5 bases). The CDR3 extends over 15 amino acids. Germline V gene data show CDR1 as SGHRS and CDR2 as YFSETQ. Trimming removed 0 bases from V and 8 bases from J, with 14 bases in between.